This is a list of T cell receptor beta chains from one sample in a study of neurological immune-mediated disorders. One entry per CDR3 protein, called by TCRdb with MiXCR from the 5' RACE reads. Here the sample spans more than 35,000 distinct CDR3 sequences, over 6% being singletons. Material: CD4+ T cells from blood. Source of these receptors: a middle-aged woman in good health. The CDR3 runs from the conserved cysteine through the conserved F or W. Each record gives: V gene, J gene, CDR3 protein.

TRBV18	TRBJ1-2	CDSSPGQGSYGYTF
TRBV20-1	TRBJ2-5	CSADGTGQQETQYF
TRBV20-1	TRBJ2-1	CSASGLGVSDEQFF
TRBV5-1	TRBJ2-5	CASSLRETQYF
TRBV20-1	TRBJ2-5	CSARLTKETQYF
TRBV7-3	TRBJ1-2	CASSLTGQGSYGYTF
TRBV20-1	TRBJ2-7	CSATSPATASSYEQYF
TRBV10-2	TRBJ2-1	CASVGGRYNEQFF
TRBV7-6	TRBJ2-7	CASSFQVFEQYF
TRBV7-2	TRBJ1-2	CASSHSTGFMGYGYTF
TRBV6-1	TRBJ2-3	CASSERWTQYF
TRBV12-3/TRBV12-4	TRBJ2-1	CASSLPGNEQFF
TRBV6-6	TRBJ1-2	CASRRDRGAYGYTF
TRBV5-1	TRBJ1-1	CASNPSDRGFTEAFF
TRBV5-6	TRBJ2-7	CASTPLRDHYEQYF
TRBV5-1	TRBJ2-1	CASSWGGGVNEQFF
TRBV11-2	TRBJ2-1	CASSLGLNEQFF
TRBV20-1	TRBJ2-3	CSARVSGRLADTQYF
TRBV7-6	TRBJ2-7	CASSPQRGEQYF
TRBV18	TRBJ1-6	CASSPPWDSPLHF
TRBV5-1	TRBJ1-1	CASSLPRGDSEAFF
TRBV18	TRBJ2-1	CASSPSGQGTGSYNEQFF
TRBV27	TRBJ2-7	CASSPGTGGNKRMNEQYF
TRBV12-3/TRBV12-4	TRBJ2-5	CASSTQGSQETQYF
TRBV20-1	TRBJ2-5	CSARDATGILKTQYF
TRBV5-1	TRBJ1-4	CASSPGTGGLELFF
TRBV10-3	TRBJ2-1	CAIRDREYNEQFF
TRBV7-2	TRBJ2-5	CASSLVPQETQYF
TRBV5-1	TRBJ2-3	CASSFYICSAQSPGQDTDTQYF
TRBV12-3/TRBV12-4	TRBJ1-1	CASSPFGGMSTEAFF
TRBV28	TRBJ2-3	CASSTPDRGADTQYF
TRBV12-3/TRBV12-4	TRBJ2-7	CASTLEAGGHEQYF
TRBV20-1	TRBJ2-1	CSAQSLAGYNEQFF
TRBV7-9	TRBJ2-5	CASSLVAIDQETQYF
TRBV20-1	TRBJ2-3	CSARNIGPDTQYF
TRBV5-1	TRBJ2-3	CASSFGTTTDTQYF
TRBV10-2	TRBJ1-2	CASSELVGNGYTF
TRBV18	TRBJ2-7	CASSLNQGELSYEQYF
TRBV3-1	TRBJ1-2	CASSPRQGRGVGYTF
TRBV20-1	TRBJ1-1	CSARGNTEAFF
TRBV10-3	TRBJ1-1	CAISEEGTEAFF
TRBV28	TRBJ2-3	CASSTQTSGTSTDTQYF
TRBV20-1	TRBJ2-3	CSGPSGTDTQYF
TRBV5-6	TRBJ1-1	CASSSYRAPGTEAFF
TRBV20-1	TRBJ2-4	CSAREDRPVQYF
TRBV7-2	TRBJ2-7	CASSLGQGNYYEQYF
TRBV14	TRBJ2-2	CANSPRSGELFF
TRBV7-7	TRBJ2-7	CASSLDGAPNEQYF
TRBV7-2	TRBJ2-7	CASSGRRGSYEQYF
TRBV5-5	TRBJ1-2	CASSPGTAPWVEGYTF
TRBV7-2	TRBJ1-1	CASSLVEMPTGGVMNTEAFF
TRBV7-2	TRBJ2-5	CANILAYQETQYF
TRBV29-1	TRBJ2-3	CSAPTGEMSTDTQYF
TRBV27	TRBJ2-3	CASSLGLATDTQYF
TRBV28	TRBJ2-4	CASSSQGARTVNIQYF
TRBV11-2	TRBJ2-5	CASSLVGGETQYF
TRBV28	TRBJ2-6	CASSRDALSANVLTF
TRBV5-1	TRBJ2-7	CASRAGTGVSEQYF